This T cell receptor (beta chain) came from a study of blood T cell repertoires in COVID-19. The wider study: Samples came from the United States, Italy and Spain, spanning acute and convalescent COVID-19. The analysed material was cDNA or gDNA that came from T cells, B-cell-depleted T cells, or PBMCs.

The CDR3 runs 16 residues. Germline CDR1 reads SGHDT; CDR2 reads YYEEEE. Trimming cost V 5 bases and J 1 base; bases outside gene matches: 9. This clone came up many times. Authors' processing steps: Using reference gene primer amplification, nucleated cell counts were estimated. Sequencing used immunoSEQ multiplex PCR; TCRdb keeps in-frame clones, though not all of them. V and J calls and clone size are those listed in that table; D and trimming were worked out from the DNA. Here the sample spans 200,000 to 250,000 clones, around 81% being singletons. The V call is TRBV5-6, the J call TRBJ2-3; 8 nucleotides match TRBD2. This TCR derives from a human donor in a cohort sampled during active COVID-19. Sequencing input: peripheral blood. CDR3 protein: CASRVGYGGGTDTQYF. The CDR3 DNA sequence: TGTGCCAGCAGGGTAGGCTACGGGGGGGGCACAGATACGCAGTATTTT.